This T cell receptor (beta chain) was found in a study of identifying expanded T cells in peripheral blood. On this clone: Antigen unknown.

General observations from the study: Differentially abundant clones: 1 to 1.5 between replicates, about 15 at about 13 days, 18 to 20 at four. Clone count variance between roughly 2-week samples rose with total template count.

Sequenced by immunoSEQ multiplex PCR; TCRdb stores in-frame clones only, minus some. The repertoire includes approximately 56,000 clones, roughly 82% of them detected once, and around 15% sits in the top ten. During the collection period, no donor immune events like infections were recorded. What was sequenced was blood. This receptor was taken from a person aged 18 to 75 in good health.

CDR3 in amino acids: CASSPQGQGNIQYF. The DNA of the CDR3 is TGTGCCAGCAGTCCCCAGGGACAGGGGAACATTCAGTACTTC. V gene TRBV28 combines with J gene TRBJ2-4, with 10 bases aligning to TRBD1. This CDR3 comprises 14 residues. The germline CDR1 and CDR2 sequences are MDHEN and SYDVKM. V gave up 5 bases and J gave up 7 bases; unmatched junction bases: 5.